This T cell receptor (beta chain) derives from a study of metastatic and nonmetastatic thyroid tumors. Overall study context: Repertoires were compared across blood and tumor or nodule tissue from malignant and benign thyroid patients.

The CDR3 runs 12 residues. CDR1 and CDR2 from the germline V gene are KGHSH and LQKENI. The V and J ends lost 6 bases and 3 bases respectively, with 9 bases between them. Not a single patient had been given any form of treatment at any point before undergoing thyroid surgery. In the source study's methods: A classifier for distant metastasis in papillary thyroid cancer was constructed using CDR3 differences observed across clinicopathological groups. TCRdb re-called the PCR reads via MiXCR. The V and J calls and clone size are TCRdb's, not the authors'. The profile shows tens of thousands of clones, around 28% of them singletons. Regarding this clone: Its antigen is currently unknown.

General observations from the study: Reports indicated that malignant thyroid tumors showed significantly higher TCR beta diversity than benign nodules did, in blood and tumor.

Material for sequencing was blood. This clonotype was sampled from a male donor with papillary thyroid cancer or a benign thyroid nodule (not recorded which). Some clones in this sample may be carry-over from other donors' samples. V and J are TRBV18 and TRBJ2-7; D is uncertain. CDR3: CASSRTDYEQYF. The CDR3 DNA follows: TGTGCCAGCTCTCGAACAGACTACGAGCAGTACTTC.